This T cell receptor (beta chain) was sequenced during a study of beta chain features in type 1 diabetes. Of the isolated RNA, all was reverse transcribed, and so the sequenced material was expressed TCRB transcripts. Method: immunoSEQ multiplex PCR; TCRdb's copy keeps in-frame clones and lacks some. The table records under 300,000 clones, about 30% of them present only once. Per the germline V gene, CDR1 is SGHTA and CDR2 is FQGNSA. Between the trimmed V and J ends, which lost 1 base and 4 bases, there was a span of 8 bases. The CDR3 spans 13 residues. Sorting that relied on CD45RO/CCR7/CD25/CD127/CD95/CD27 yielded CD4+ naive, central memory, regulatory and stem cell-like memory cells. Overall study results and limits: Researchers reported that naive, central memory and Treg TCRB repertoires appeared more similar in patients than in healthy donors. For type 1 diabetes patients, VDJ junctions showed fewer insertions and more deletions.

About this clone: Its antigen remains unidentified.

The TCR sequence derives from a man younger than 45 in good health. The sample taken for sequencing was central memory CD4+ T cells from blood. The chain recombines TRBV7-2 with TRBJ2-7; D not certain. This CDR3 reads CASSLDVGYEQYF. The CDR3 DNA sequence: TGTGCCAGCAGCTTAGATGTAGGTTACGAGCAGTACTTC.